This T cell receptor beta chain was recorded in a study of T cells in Graves' hyperthyroidism and ophthalmopathy. This clonotype was seen more than once but under ten times. This clone may be a read error of a much larger clone one base away. More than 9.5 ml fresh peripheral blood yielded the PBMCs. The CDR3 regions of TCR beta were amplified from RNA transcripts. During a first-round RT-PCR of the TCR CDR3, the HTBI primer set was used. MiXCR, applied by TCRdb to the multiplex PCR reads, yields one record per CDR3 protein. The sample includes roughly 160,000 distinct CDR3 sequences, about 9.4% of them seen just once. The ends were cut back, 0 bases at V and 6 bases at J, with 15 bases in the middle. The CDR3 is made up of 14 amino acids. From germline, CDR1 is DFQATT and CDR2 SNEGSKA (reference sequence).

The clonotype comes from a young woman with Graves' hyperthyroidism that later progressed to Graves' ophthalmopathy. V and J are TRBV20-1 and TRBJ2-7; TRBD1 or TRBD2 may be the D gene (5 bases each). Sequencing was performed on blood. The CDR3 DNA follows: TGCAGTGCTAGAGATATGAGAGGGGTGAGCGAGCAGTACTTC. This translates into CSARDMRGVSEQYF.